This T cell receptor beta chain originates from a study of T cell changes during pregnancy in multiple sclerosis. Sequenced by immunoSEQ multiplex PCR; TCRdb stores in-frame clones only, minus some. The sample has roughly 29,000 clones, roughly 89% seen once; the top ten hold 8%. V dropped 3 bases and J dropped 10 bases, with 19 bases sitting between them. The CDR3 length is 15 residues. Germline CDR1 and CDR2: SEHNR and FQNEAQ (reference sequence). The starting material was CD8+ T cells from peripheral blood mononuclear cells, obtained before pregnancy. The sequence was obtained from a female donor with multiple sclerosis, enrolled in a pregnancy study. The V call is TRBV7-9, the J call TRBJ2-1, with D maybe TRBD1 (5 bases). The CDR3 nucleotides are TGTGCCAGCAGCTTTCAACGCAAGGGGTCCTTCGAGCAGTTCTTC. Translated: CASSFQRKGSFEQFF. Looking up the rest from reference TRBV7-9 and TRBJ2-1 gives the full variable domain: DTGVSQNPRHKITKRGQNVTFRCDPISEHNRLYWYRQTLGQGPEFLTYFQNEAQLEKSRLLSDRFSAERPKGSFSTLEIQRTEQGDSAMYLCASSFQRKGSFEQFFGPGTRLTVL.